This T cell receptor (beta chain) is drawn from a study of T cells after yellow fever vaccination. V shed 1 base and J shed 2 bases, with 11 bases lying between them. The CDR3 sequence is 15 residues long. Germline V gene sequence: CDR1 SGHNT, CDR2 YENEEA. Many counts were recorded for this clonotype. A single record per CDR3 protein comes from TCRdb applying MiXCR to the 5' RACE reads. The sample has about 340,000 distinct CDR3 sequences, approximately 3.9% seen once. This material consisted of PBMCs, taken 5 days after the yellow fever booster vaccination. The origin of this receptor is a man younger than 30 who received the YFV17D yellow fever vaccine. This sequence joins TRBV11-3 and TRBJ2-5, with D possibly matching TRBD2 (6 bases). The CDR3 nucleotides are TGTGCCAGCAGCTTAGGGAGACGGGGGCAAGAGACCCAGTACTTC. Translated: CASSLGRRGQETQYF.